These 30 T cell receptor beta chains share one sample of origin, sequenced in a study of liver allograft versus peripheral blood T cells. In the study overall: Transplanted-liver T cell receptor repertoires were compared with recipients' peripheral blood repertoires.

TCRdb fed the reads into MiXCR, producing one record per CDR3 protein. Of about 8,400 distinct CDR3 sequences in the sample, under 20% were seen once. These receptor sequences come from a human patient who had a liver transplant. Some of these T cells may belong to the graft donor.

This clonotype was seen only a few times. The genes are TRBV12-3 or TRBV12-4 and TRBJ2-6; D is possibly TRBD1 (6 bases). The CDR3 spans 15 residues. Trimming stripped 11 bases from V and 0 bases from J, with 14 bases between. CDR3 coding DNA: TGTGCCGTCGCAGGGGCTCGCTCTGGGGCCAACGTCCTGACTTTC. Translated, it gives CAVAGARSGANVLTF.

By share, this clonotype ranks as medium-sized (0.01 to 0.1%). V and J are TRBV18 and TRBJ1-1, with D perhaps matching TRBD1 (6 bases). Germline CDR1 is KGHSH and CDR2 is LQKENI. This CDR3 comprises 16 residues. The V end was cut by 3 bases, the J end by 3 bases, with 17 bases between. The chain's CDR3 is CASSPPGSGADTEAFF. CDR3 sequence (DNA): TGTGCCAGCTCACCCCCAGGGTCGGGGGCGGACACTGAAGCTTTCTTT.

This clonotype was recorded many times. V gene TRBV5-6 combines with J gene TRBJ1-4, with a tentative D call TRBD1 (5 bases). The CDR3 contains 16 residues. From germline, CDR1 is SGHDT and CDR2 YYEEEE. Between the trimmed V and J ends, which lost 6 bases and 6 bases, there was a span of 21 bases. The chain's CDR3 is CASTLRRGRGHEKLFF. The CDR3 region has the DNA TGTGCCAGCACCTTACGCCGGGGTCGGGGACATGAAAAACTGTTTTTT. Drawing the rest from reference TRBV5-6 and TRBJ1-4, the complete variable domain is DAGVTQSPTHLIKTRGQQVTLRCSPKSGHDTVSWYQQALGQGPQFIFQYYEEEERQRGNFPDRFSGHQFPNYSSELNVNALLLGDSALYLCASTLRRGRGHEKLFFGSGTQLSVL.

By frequency in the sample, this clonotype is medium-sized. V and J are TRBV19 and TRBJ1-1; D is undetermined. The CDR3 runs to 14 residues. Germline V gives CDR1 LNHDA, CDR2 SQIVND (reference sequence). V was cut by 3 bases and J by 5 bases, with 13 bases left in between. CDR3 protein: CASSIGSGVTEAFF. CDR3 in DNA: TGTGCCAGTAGTATTGGTTCAGGAGTGACTGAAGCTTTCTTT.

Sample share makes this clonotype medium-sized. The chain recombines TRBV19 with TRBJ1-1; no firm D call. Germline loops: CDR1 LNHDA, CDR2 SQIVND (reference sequence). The CDR3 is 13 amino acids. The germline V and J ends were trimmed by 1 base and 1 base, with 4 bases remaining between them. The CDR3 is CASSIVPNTEAFF. The CDR3 DNA follows: TGTGCCAGTAGTATAGTTCCGAACACTGAAGCTTTCTTT.

This clonotype was observed a single time. Since a much larger clone is just one base distant, this may be a read error. The chain's CDR3 is CASRRGGTDAFF. CDR3 DNA: TGTGCCAGCAGACGGGGGGGCACTGATGCTTTCTTT. V usage is TRBV27 and J usage is TRBJ1-1, with D possibly being TRBD1 (6 bases). Per the germline V gene, CDR1 is MNHEY and CDR2 is SMNVEV (reference sequence). The CDR3 runs to 12 residues.

Regarding this clonotype: At one end the junction does not follow the germline gene, possibly because of a read error. The chain uses TRBV15 and TRBJ2-2; D is perhaps TRBD1 (6 bases). CDR1 and CDR2 (germline): LNHNV, YYDKDF (reference sequence). This CDR3 is built from 16 residues. CDR3 residues: CATSFIRGLNTGEMFF. DNA for the CDR3: TGTGCCACCAGCTTTATCAGGGGCTTGAACACCGGGGAGATGTTTTTT.

The rearrangement joins TRBV2 to TRBJ1-2; 9 bases agree with TRBD1. The CDR3 sequence is 17 residues long. The V gene end was trimmed by 3 bases and the J gene end by 6 bases; junction bases not matched to a gene: 14. Germline CDR1 is SNHLY and CDR2 is FYNNEI. This chain's CDR3 is CASSDRTGDHHPNGYTF. The DNA of the CDR3 is TGTGCCAGCAGTGACCGGACAGGGGACCACCACCCAAATGGCTACACCTTC.

This clonotype came up a few times. V gene TRBV11-2 combines with J gene TRBJ1-2; D gene ambiguous. CDR1 and CDR2 (germline): SGHAT, FQNNGV. V gave up 5 bases and J gave up 8 bases, with 9 bases separating them. The CDR3 consists of 11 residues. CDR3 in DNA: TGTGCCAGCAGCCTGGAAGGAGGCTACACCTTC. It encodes CASSLEGGYTF.

The gene calls are TRBV12-3 or TRBV12-4 and TRBJ1-1; TRBD1 might be the D (5 bases). The V gene lost 5 bases and the J gene lost 5 bases, with 21 bases spanning the gap. CDR3 size: 16 residues. The CDR3 spells CASSHPPGWGGTEAFF. In DNA, the CDR3 is TGTGCCAGCAGTCACCCCCCGGGGTGGGGGGGAACTGAAGCTTTCTTT.

This chain joins TRBV7-9 and TRBJ2-1; D unresolved. CDR1 is SEHNR and CDR2 is FQNEAQ in the germline V gene (reference sequence). This CDR3 contains 11 residues. The V end lost 5 bases, the J end lost 15 bases, and 14 bases lay between the germline ends. The CDR3: CASSTFKVLFF. The CDR3 DNA reads as TGTGCCAGCAGCACCTTCAAGGTGCTGTTCTTC.

This clonotype is labeled as medium-sized. The rearrangement uses TRBV7-9 and TRBJ1-2; D not certain. Germline assignment: CDR1 SEHNR and CDR2 FQNEAQ (reference sequence). With 6 bases removed from V and 8 bases from J, the gap between germline ends came to 13 bases. The CDR3 covers 12 residues. The CDR3 region has the DNA TGTGCCAGCAGGGACGACTTGCGCGGCTACACCTTC. Residues: CASRDDLRGYTF.

This chain links TRBV11-2 with TRBJ1-3; possibly TRBD1 for D (6 bases). The germline gives CDR1 SGHAT, CDR2 FQNNGV. The CDR3 contains 17 residues. The V and J ends lost 6 bases and 0 bases respectively, with 18 bases between them. DNA of the CDR3: TGTGCCAGCAGTCCCTTTTCCCGGACAGTCTCTGGAAACACCATATATTTT. Translating it yields CASSPFSRTVSGNTIYF. The full variable domain, completed using reference TRBV11-2 and TRBJ1-3, is EAGVAQSPRYKIIEKRQSVAFWCNPISGHATLYWYQQILGQGPKLLIQFQNNGVVDDSQLPKDRFSAERLKGVDSTLKIQPAKLEDSAVYLCASSPFSRTVSGNTIYFGEGSWLTVV.

This clonotype has just a few counts. This sequence joins TRBV19 and TRBJ2-7; 9 nucleotides agree with TRBD1. Looked up from germline, CDR1 is LNHDA and CDR2 is SQIVND (reference sequence). This CDR3 is built from 15 residues. J lost 0 bases, V lost 2 bases, and 2 bases had no gene match. The CDR3 DNA follows: TGTGCCAGTAGTATATGGACAGGGGCCTCCTACGAGCAGTACTTC. Its protein product is CASSIWTGASYEQYF. The full variable domain, its missing parts supplied by reference TRBV19 and TRBJ2-7, is DGGITQSPKYLFRKEGQNVTLSCEQNLNHDAMYWYRQDPGQGLRLIYYSQIVNDFQKGDIAEGYSVSREKKESFPLTVTSAQKNPTAFYLCASSIWTGASYEQYFGPGTRLTVT.

By share, this clonotype counts as medium-sized. V and J are TRBV6-1 and TRBJ1-5, with no clear D. The CDR3 runs 16 residues. The germline V gene encodes CDR1 MNHNS and CDR2 SASEGT. V was shortened by 3 bases and J by 4 bases, with 16 bases between the two germline ends. Here the CDR3 reads CASSEFSGGGNQPQHF. CDR3 nucleotide sequence: TGTGCCAGCAGTGAGTTTTCGGGAGGAGGGAATCAGCCCCAGCATTTT.

J is TRBJ2-7 and V is TRBV11-2; D unresolved. Germline CDR1 is SGHAT and CDR2 is FQNNGV. The CDR3 consists of 14 residues. V gave up 6 bases and J gave up 1 base, with 13 bases separating them. The CDR3 bases are TGTGCCAGCAGGCCCTTCGCAATGTCCTACGAGCAGTACTTC. Protein product: CASRPFAMSYEQYF. The whole variable domain, remainder taken from reference TRBV11-2 and TRBJ2-7, is EAGVAQSPRYKIIEKRQSVAFWCNPISGHATLYWYQQILGQGPKLLIQFQNNGVVDDSQLPKDRFSAERLKGVDSTLKIQPAKLEDSAVYLCASRPFAMSYEQYFGPGTRLTVT.

The J gene is TRBJ1-1, the V gene TRBV5-4, with 10 positions matching TRBD1. J lost 1 base, V lost 7 bases, and 10 bases had no gene match. The germline V gene encodes CDR1 SGHNT and CDR2 YYREEE (reference sequence). CDR3 size: 16 residues. The DNA for the CDR3 is TGTGCCAGCCGGCGACAGGGGGCTTTAGAGAACACTGAAGCTTTCTTT. This gives the protein CASRRQGALENTEAFF. The variable domain in full, with the rest retrieved from reference TRBV5-4 and TRBJ1-1, is ETGVTQSPTHLIKTRGQQVTLRCSSQSGHNTVSWYQQALGQGPQFIFQYYREEENGRGNFPPRFSGLQFPNYSSELNVNALELDDSALYLCASRRQGALENTEAFFGQGTRLTVV.

The V and J genes are TRBV27 and TRBJ2-1, with D tentatively TRBD2 (5 bases). V was trimmed by 2 bases and J by 2 bases, leaving 10 bases between them. The CDR3 runs 15 residues. Germline V lookup: CDR1 MNHEY, CDR2 SMNVEV (reference sequence). CDR3 protein: CASSLGGGAYNEQFF. CDR3 DNA sequence: TGTGCCAGCAGTTTAGGAGGTGGGGCCTACAATGAGCAGTTCTTC.

The chain carries TRBV5-1 and TRBJ1-2, with a weak D call TRBD1 (5 bases). The CDR3 is 14 amino acids. Germline CDR1 SGHRS, CDR2 YFSETQ. V gave up 1 base and J gave up 5 bases, with 12 bases separating them. The CDR3 region has the DNA TGCGCCAGCAGCTTGTCAGGGCTGGTGTATGGCTACACCTTC. This translates into CASSLSGLVYGYTF.

By frequency in the sample, this clonotype is medium-sized. The chain recombines TRBV6-2 or TRBV6-3 with TRBJ1-5, with a weak D call TRBD1 (6 bases). Trimming pared 6 bases from V and 4 bases from J, leaving 10 bases between. Looked up from germline, CDR1 is MNHEY and CDR2 is SVGEGT. CDR3 length: 13 residues. CDR3 sequence: CASSRGRNQPQHF. Written as DNA, the CDR3 is TGTGCCAGCAGCAGGGGTCGGAATCAGCCCCAGCATTTT.

This sequence joins TRBV7-9 and TRBJ1-2; the D is unclear. Germline CDR1 SEHNR, CDR2 FQNEAQ (reference sequence). This CDR3 has 11 residues. V lost 4 bases and J 4 bases, leaving 4 bases between the germline ends. The CDR3 protein is CASSSPYGYTF. For the CDR3, the DNA is TGTGCCAGCAGCTCCCCCTATGGCTACACCTTC.

The rearrangement links TRBV27 to TRBJ2-3; 9 bases agree with TRBD1. This CDR3 contains 14 residues. Trimming took 5 bases from V and 5 from J; bases not matched to a gene: 5. CDR1 is MNHEY and CDR2 is SMNVEV in the germline V gene (reference sequence). The CDR3 loop reads CASSPGTGLDTQYF. The CDR3 nucleotides are TGTGCCAGCAGTCCCGGGACAGGGTTAGATACGCAGTATTTT.

The V and J genes are TRBV30 and TRBJ1-4, with D possibly matching TRBD1 (5 bases). V dropped 4 bases and J dropped 16 bases, with 19 bases sitting between them. The germline V gene encodes CDR1 GTSNPN and CDR2 SVGIG (reference sequence). This CDR3 contains 12 residues. This CDR3 is CAWMGGGRTQFF. The CDR3 DNA follows: TGTGCCTGGATGGGCGGGGGTAGAACCCAGTTTTTT.

The sample holds many counts of this clonotype. The CDR3 protein is CASSLIGEDVEAFF. The CDR3, as DNA: TGTGCCAGCAGCTTAATTGGGGAAGATGTCGAAGCTTTCTTT. The rearrangement joins TRBV7-9 to TRBJ1-1; D is ambiguous. CDR3 size: 14 residues. With 2 bases removed from V and 8 bases from J, the gap between germline ends came to 15 bases. From germline, CDR1 is SEHNR and CDR2 FQNEAQ (reference sequence).

This clonotype rates as medium-sized (0.01 to 0.1%). V usage is TRBV6-5 and J usage is TRBJ1-1; TRBD1 aligns across 8 bases. V was pared by 5 bases and J by 7 bases, with 12 bases of the junction left unmatched. The CDR3 extends over 15 amino acids. Germline loops: CDR1 MNHEY, CDR2 SVGAGI. CDR3 region: CASSQNGQGGIEAFF. In DNA, the CDR3 is TGTGCCAGCAGTCAAAACGGACAGGGAGGGATTGAAGCTTTCTTT.

This clonotype has at least ten counts. The gene calls are TRBV5-6 and TRBJ1-2; TRBD1 matches 7 bases. CDR1 is SGHDT, CDR2 YYEEEE, per germline. The CDR3 covers 12 residues. Losses at the gene ends were 4 bases for V and 5 bases for J; bases not matched to a gene: 2. In DNA form, the CDR3 reads TGTGCCAGCAGCCGGGACAGTTATGGCTACACCTTC. Translating gives CASSRDSYGYTF.

V is TRBV14 and J is TRBJ1-4, with unresolved D. CDR1 is SGHDN, CDR2 FVKESK, per germline. This CDR3 comprises 16 residues. Trimming removed 4 bases from V and 1 base from J, with 13 bases in between. CDR3 sequence reads: CASSPGWGLTNEKLFF. The CDR3, as DNA: TGTGCCAGCAGCCCGGGATGGGGTTTAACTAATGAAAAACTGTTTTTT.

This chain joins TRBV7-9 and TRBJ1-2, with unresolved D. Germline CDR1 and CDR2: SEHNR and FQNEAQ (reference sequence). V was clipped by 0 bases and J by 3 bases, with 11 bases between them. The length of the CDR3 is 15 residues. The CDR3 reads CASSLAGPWDYGYTF. The CDR3 DNA reads TGTGCCAGCAGCTTAGCAGGGCCATGGGACTATGGCTACACCTTC.

This rearrangement joins TRBV7-9 to TRBJ1-6; the D is unclear. In germline, CDR1 is SEHNR, CDR2 FQNEAQ (reference sequence). The V end lost 5 bases, the J end lost 0 bases, and 14 bases lay between the germline ends. The CDR3 consists of 17 residues. The CDR3 spells CASSPLPGSSYNSPLHF. The CDR3 DNA reads as TGTGCCAGCAGCCCTCTCCCGGGGAGCTCCTATAATTCACCCCTCCACTTT.

The chain recombines TRBV25-1 with TRBJ1-1; D is undetermined. Germline V gene sequence: CDR1 MGHDK, CDR2 SYGVNS. The germline V and J ends were trimmed by 0 bases and 8 bases, with 10 bases remaining between them. The CDR3 covers 13 residues. CDR3 bases: TGTGCCAGCAGTGAATATGGGGTCCCAGAAGCTTTCTTT. This encodes CASSEYGVPEAFF.